Described below is a single T cell receptor beta chain sequence and its context. Its antigen is currently unknown. Both TCR beta VDJ combination and CDR3 sequence profiling were carried out. Genomic DNA was the template for this profiling. TCRdb analysed the reads with MiXCR anew, one entry per CDR3 protein. The profile shows around 500,000 distinct CDR3 sequences, about a third of them singletons. The sample belongs to a study of CD8+CD57+ T cells in acquired aplastic anemia. Study-level background: DNA recovered from sorted CD4+ and CD8+ cells had a mean of about 3.5 ug.

Study-level points and caveats: Between patients and controls, CD8+ Simpson's diversity did not vary significantly.

The CDR3 has 15 residues. J gave up 4 bases and V 3 bases, and 6 bases lay outside the gene matches. It was patients with CD8+CD57+ cell expansion by flow cytometry who were chosen for sequencing. At blood sampling, none of the patients had yet received therapy. The V gene is TRBV12-3 or TRBV12-4, the J gene TRBJ1-5; 7 bases are a match to TRBD1. The specimen sequenced was sorted CD4+, CD8+, or CD8+CD57+ T cells (not recorded which) from PBMCs. This receptor was identified in a human donor with aplastic anemia. The CDR3 region is CASSLVGGYNQPQHF. CDR3 coding DNA: TGTGCCAGCAGTTTGGTAGGGGGCTATAATCAGCCCCAGCATTTT.